The next 27 T cell receptor beta chains were all read from a single sample in a study of shared clonotypes between healthy human individuals. Sequencing used immunoSEQ multiplex PCR; TCRdb keeps in-frame clones, though not all of them. The table lists millions of clones, roughly 95% of them singletons. Sequenced: naive CD4+ T cells sorted from blood. Subset: CD45RA+ positively selected. The source is a man between 18 and 35 years old in good health.

The chain links TRBV6-6 to TRBJ2-3, with TRBD1 as a possible D gene (5 bases). Germline loops: CDR1 MNHNY, CDR2 SVGAGI (reference sequence). The CDR3 loop spans 15 amino acids. V lost 3 bases and J lost 2, with 12 bases in between. CDR3 in DNA: TGTGCCAGCAGTTATCAGGGCTCTCCCACAGATACGCAGTATTTT. Its translation is CASSYQGSPTDTQYF.

The chain uses TRBV21-1 and TRBJ1-2; TRBD1 is the table's D call, not checked against the DNA. TRBV21-1 represents a pseudogene. This CDR3 has 18 amino acids. Here the CDR3 DNA reads TGTGCCAGCAGCAAAGGCGGATTCGTGAAGGGGGCCAACTATGGCTACACCTTC. The encoded protein is CASSKGGFVKGANYGYTF.

Note on this clone: This sample also contains other DNA sequences that code for the same CDR3. The chain uses TRBV5-1 and TRBJ2-2; no reliable D call. The length of the CDR3 is 13 residues. Trimming took off 2 bases at V and 3 bases at J, with 5 bases between the two ends. CDR1 is SGHRS and CDR2 is YFSETQ in the germline V gene. In nucleotides, the CDR3 is TGCGCCAGCAGCTTTAGATACACCGGGGAGCTGTTTTTT. Its translation: CASSFRYTGELFF.

V usage is TRBV28 and J usage is TRBJ2-7; 8 positions agree with TRBD1. The V gene's germline CDR1 is MDHEN and CDR2 SYDVKM. The CDR3 extends over 15 amino acids. Germline trimming cut 6 bases from V and 9 bases from J; bases unmatched to any gene: 16. DNA for the CDR3: TGTGCCAGCAGCTTCGCGGGGACAGGCGTGTTAGTGCAGTACTTC. Translation: CASSFAGTGVLVQYF.

This clone is a singleton in its sample. Other DNA sequences in the sample encode the same CDR3. The J gene is TRBJ2-5, the V gene TRBV5-1; D is perhaps TRBD2 (5 bases). V was shortened by 0 bases and J by 0 bases, with 6 bases between the two germline ends. Per germline, CDR1 SGHRS and CDR2 YFSETQ. The CDR3 consists of 14 residues. CDR3 amino acids: CASSLGADQETQYF. CDR3 sequence (DNA): TGCGCCAGCAGCTTGGGAGCGGACCAAGAGACCCAGTACTTC.

The V and J genes are TRBV5-4 and TRBJ1-2; possible D gene TRBD1, 6 bases. The V gene lost 2 bases and the J gene lost 8 bases, with 19 bases spanning the gap. This CDR3 is built from 15 residues. Looked up from germline, CDR1 is SGHNT and CDR2 is YYREEE (reference sequence). CDR3: CASSLPNEQGGGYTF. Here the CDR3 DNA reads TGTGCCAGCAGCTTACCTAACGAACAGGGAGGCGGCTACACCTTC.

The chain recombines TRBV30 with TRBJ2-1; 7 nucleotides line up with TRBD2. CDR1 is GTSNPN, CDR2 SVGIG, per germline (reference sequence). The junction had 6 bases not matched to a gene; V was cut back by 4 bases and J by 9 bases. The CDR3 has 12 amino acids. CDR3 amino acids: CAWTPGGFEQFF. The CDR3 region has the DNA TGTGCCTGGACCCCCGGGGGGTTTGAGCAGTTCTTC.

A remark on this clone: The same CDR3 is also encoded by other DNA sequences in this sample. The rearrangement uses TRBV7-2 and TRBJ2-5; no clear D. Germline V CDR1 and CDR2: SGHTA, FQGNSA. The V end was cut by 1 base, the J end by 5 bases, with 11 bases between. The CDR3 loop spans 14 amino acids. The CDR3 DNA sequence: TGTGCCAGCAGCTTAGGGACGTCTGGGGAGACCCAGTACTTC. Protein: CASSLGTSGETQYF. Complete variable domain (other parts from reference TRBV7-2 and TRBJ2-5): GAGVSQSPSNKVTEKGKDVELRCDPISGHTALYWYRQSLGQGLEFLIYFQGNSAPDKSGLPSDRFSAERTGGSVSTLTIQRTQQEDSAVYLCASSLGTSGETQYFGPGTRLLVL.

The rearrangement links TRBV2 to TRBJ1-5, with D perhaps TRBD1 (6 bases). V was shortened by 5 bases and J by 0 bases, with 8 bases between the two germline ends. Germline V gives CDR1 SNHLY, CDR2 FYNNEI. CDR3 size: 14 residues. The chain's CDR3 is CASSNRVSNQPQHF. The DNA of the CDR3 is TGTGCCAGCAGTAACAGGGTTAGCAATCAGCCCCAGCATTTT.

The CDR3 nucleotides read TGCGCCAGCAGCCGTGGACTAGCGGGGATCACAGATACGCAGTATTTT. It codes for CASSRGLAGITDTQYF. V and J are TRBV4-3 and TRBJ2-3; 12 bases match TRBD2. V lost 4 bases, J lost 2 bases, and 4 bases stayed unmatched. The CDR3 totals 16 residues. In germline, CDR1 is LGHNA, CDR2 YSLEER.

This chain joins TRBV11-2 and TRBJ1-2; 9 nucleotides line up with TRBD1. With V trimmed by 5 bases and J by 5 bases, 3 bases remained unmatched. Looked up from germline, CDR1 is SGHAT and CDR2 is FQNNGV. The CDR3 loop spans 13 amino acids. CDR3 DNA: TGTGCCAGCAGCGGACAGGGGCCTTATGGCTACACCTTC. It is translated as CASSGQGPYGYTF.

In its sample, this clone was seen a few times. CDR3 residues: CATSRDGVGYTF. The CDR3 nucleotides are TGTGCCACCAGCAGAGATGGTGTCGGCTACACCTTC. The rearrangement links TRBV15 to TRBJ1-2; D call uncertain. CDR3 length: 12 residues. The germline V gene encodes CDR1 LNHNV and CDR2 YYDKDF (reference sequence). Trimming took 0 bases from V and 8 from J, leaving 7 bases between them.

The rearrangement uses TRBV7-9 and TRBJ1-1; 7 nucleotides match TRBD1. CDR3 length: 13 residues. Germline values: CDR1 SEHNR, CDR2 FQNEAQ (reference sequence). V was pared by 6 bases and J by 3 bases, with 4 bases of the junction left unmatched. CDR3 sequence reads: CASSSQGDTEAFF. The CDR3 coding sequence is TGTGCCAGCAGTTCGCAGGGGGACACTGAAGCTTTCTTT.

This chain joins TRBV10-3 and TRBJ1-2, with D tentatively TRBD1 (5 bases). V lost 0 bases, J lost 8 bases, and 16 bases lay in between. The CDR3 spans 15 residues. Germline-derived CDR1 and CDR2 are ENHRY and SYGVKD. DNA of the CDR3: TGTGCCATCAGTGAGTCGATGCAGGGTCCCAGAGGCTACACCTTC. Protein sequence: CAISESMQGPRGYTF.

V and J are TRBV5-1 and TRBJ2-1; D gene ambiguous. The V gene's germline CDR1 is SGHRS and CDR2 YFSETQ. Trimming took 4 bases from V and 2 from J, leaving 13 bases between them. The CDR3 is 15 amino acids. The CDR3 here is CASSLVAETYNEQFF. The DNA for the CDR3 is TGCGCCAGCAGCCTGGTGGCGGAAACCTACAATGAGCAGTTCTTC.

This clone appeared once. Other DNA sequences from this sample encode an identical CDR3 as well. This chain links TRBV7-2 with TRBJ2-3; D unresolved. Trimming stripped 1 base from V and 4 bases from J, with 3 bases between. The CDR3 has 12 residues. The V gene's germline CDR1 is SGHTA and CDR2 FQGNSA. The CDR3 sequence: CASSLVPDTQYF. The CDR3 DNA reads TGTGCCAGCAGCTTAGTGCCAGATACGCAGTATTTT. Full variable domain (outside the CDR3, taken from reference TRBV7-2 and TRBJ2-3): GAGVSQSPSNKVTEKGKDVELRCDPISGHTALYWYRQSLGQGLEFLIYFQGNSAPDKSGLPSDRFSAERTGGSVSTLTIQRTQQEDSAVYLCASSLVPDTQYFGPGTRLTVL.

This clone came up a few times. The sample contains more than one DNA sequence encoding this CDR3. This chain uses TRBV30 with TRBJ2-7; tentative D call: TRBD1 (6 bases). The germline CDR1 and CDR2 sequences are GTSNPN and SVGIG (reference sequence). CDR3 length: 16 residues. Deletions cut 2 bases from V and 1 base from J, with 18 bases between. CDR3 region: CAWSLWGTGSSYEQYF. CDR3 DNA sequence: TGTGCCTGGAGTCTCTGGGGCACAGGGTCTTCCTACGAGCAGTACTTC.

The rearrangement uses TRBV7-9 and TRBJ2-5; TRBD1 matches at 9 bases. Germline CDR1 and CDR2: SEHNR and FQNEAQ (reference sequence). The V gene end was trimmed by 5 bases and the J gene end by 4 bases; junction bases not matched to a gene: 17. This CDR3 is built from 18 residues. The DNA for the CDR3 is TGTGCCAGCAGCGCCGGACTTACAGGGGGCGGAGAGCTAGAGACCCAGTACTTC. Its translation: CASSAGLTGGGELETQYF.

In its sample, this clone was seen once. V gene TRBV15 combines with J gene TRBJ2-5, with D possibly being TRBD1 (6 bases). V was pared by 1 base and J by 5 bases, with 23 bases between. The germline V gene encodes CDR1 LNHNV and CDR2 YYDKDF (reference sequence). This CDR3 contains 18 residues. Written as DNA, the CDR3 is TGTGCCACCAGCAGAGTGGGGGCAGCACTACCCAATCCTGAGACCCAGTACTTC. This encodes CATSRVGAALPNPETQYF.

About this clone itself: Additional DNA sequences in this sample encode the identical CDR3. V and J are TRBV30 and TRBJ2-3, with 7 bases matching TRBD2. There are 13 residues in the CDR3. V shed 3 bases, J shed 3 bases, and the junction held 3 bases outside the gene matches. The germline CDR1 and CDR2 sequences are GTSNPN and SVGIG (reference sequence). This chain's CDR3 is CAWSPGGTDTQYF. The CDR3, as DNA: TGTGCCTGGAGCCCCGGGGGGACAGATACGCAGTATTTT.

The V and J genes are TRBV7-2 and TRBJ2-7, with 13 bases aligning to TRBD2. The J segment lost 5 bases and the V segment lost 5 bases, leaving 9 bases of the junction unmatched. Germline lookup yields CDR1 SGHTA and CDR2 FQGNSA. CDR3 length equals 16 residues. CDR3 DNA sequence: TGTGCCAGCAGCGCGCGGACTAGCGGGAGTAAGGACGAGCAGTACTTC. This gives the protein CASSARTSGSKDEQYF.

The CDR3 loop reads CASSSQFEQSGYTF. CDR3 bases: TGCGCCAGCAGCAGCCAGTTCGAGCAAAGTGGCTACACCTTC. The V gene is TRBV5-1, the J gene TRBJ1-2; D is undetermined. The CDR3 consists of 14 residues. The V end was cut by 4 bases, the J end by 7 bases, with 17 bases between. Germline CDR1 SGHRS, CDR2 YFSETQ.

The chain combines TRBV6-1 with TRBJ1-4; no definite D call. Between the trimmed V and J ends, which lost 8 bases and 1 base, there was a span of 14 bases. Per the germline V gene, CDR1 is MNHNS and CDR2 is SASEGT. The CDR3 is 15 amino acids. CDR3 sequence: CASSGRQQTNEKLFF. In DNA form, the CDR3 reads TGTGCCAGCTCCGGCAGACAACAAACTAATGAAAAACTGTTTTTT.

The chain employs TRBV2 and TRBJ2-5; no definite D call. Germline V gene sequence: CDR1 SNHLY, CDR2 FYNNEI. V was pared by 4 bases and J by 5 bases, with 11 bases between. CDR3 length: 13 amino acids. CDR3 sequence: CASSGTVRETQYF. The DNA of the CDR3 is TGTGCCAGCAGTGGAACGGTCCGGGAGACCCAGTACTTC.

This rearrangement joins TRBV2 to TRBJ2-7; a possible D gene is TRBD2 (5 bases). The CDR3 sequence is 14 residues long. Trimming pared 7 bases from V and 3 bases from J, leaving 16 bases between. Germline lookup yields CDR1 SNHLY and CDR2 FYNNEI. Here the CDR3 DNA reads TGTGCCAGCACCCCTGAGGGAAGTTACTACGAGCAGTACTTC. Its protein product is CASTPEGSYYEQYF.

J is TRBJ1-1 and V is TRBV7-8; the D is unclear. Per germline, CDR1 SGHVS and CDR2 FQNEAQ. There are 14 residues in the CDR3. The V end was cut by 5 bases, the J end by 2 bases, with 12 bases between. The CDR3 nucleotides are TGTGCCAGCAGCCCCTCGAGGGAAAACACTGAAGCTTTCTTT. It codes for CASSPSRENTEAFF.

The rearrangement links TRBV2 to TRBJ1-1; possibly TRBD1 for D (5 bases). In germline, CDR1 is SNHLY, CDR2 FYNNEI. Deletions cut 11 bases from V and 1 base from J, with 8 bases between. This CDR3 comprises 11 residues. CDR3 sequence (DNA): TGTGCCGTCAGGGAGAACACTGAAGCTTTCTTT. Translated, it gives CAVRENTEAFF.